These 10 T cell receptor beta chains share one sample of origin, sequenced in a study of control samples from healthy donors and cancer patients. Profiling relied on immunoSEQ multiplex PCR, and the TCRdb table lists in-frame clones only, not all of them. The sample contains about 220,000 clones, about 94% of which appear only once. The sample taken for sequencing was blood. These receptors all stem from a man aged 45-65 years in good health.

The chain carries TRBV3-1 (or the pseudogene TRBV3-2) and TRBJ2-3, with D hard to call. This CDR3 comprises 12 residues. V dropped 1 base and J dropped 4 bases, with 3 bases sitting between them. CDR1 is LGHDT, CDR2 YNNKEL, per germline (reference sequence). The CDR3: CASSQGADTQYF. DNA of the CDR3: TGTGCCAGCAGCCAAGGGGCAGATACGCAGTATTTT.

V gene TRBV6-6 combines with J gene TRBJ2-5; no clear D. The length of the CDR3 is 14 residues. CDR1 MNHNY and CDR2 SVGAGI come from the germline V gene (reference sequence). The V end was cut by 4 bases, the J end by 6 bases, with 15 bases between. CDR3 residues: CASSSSNLAQTQYF. For the CDR3, the DNA is TGTGCCAGCAGTTCCTCGAACTTGGCACAGACCCAGTACTTC.

The chain has TRBV15 and TRBJ1-4; D call uncertain. The length of the CDR3 is 15 residues. CDR1 and CDR2 from the germline V gene are LNHNV and YYDKDF (reference sequence). V was trimmed by 0 bases and J by 1 base, leaving 6 bases between them. In DNA form, the CDR3 reads TGTGCCACCAGCAGAGATATTAAAACTAATGAAAAACTGTTTTTT. Residues: CATSRDIKTNEKLFF.

The chain employs TRBV5-1 and TRBJ2-5, with D unclear. The ends were cut back, 4 bases at V and 4 bases at J, with 14 bases in the middle. This CDR3 contains 14 residues. Per the germline V gene, CDR1 is SGHRS and CDR2 is YFSETQ. CDR3 nucleotide sequence: TGCGCCAGCAGCGAAGGACCTTCTGGAGAGACCCAGTACTTC. Protein sequence: CASSEGPSGETQYF.

This chain links TRBV21-1 with TRBJ2-1. TRBV21-1 is flagged as a pseudogene. The CDR3 has 15 residues. The CDR3 region is CASSSQHHLYNEQFF. For the CDR3, the DNA is TGTGCCAGCAGCTCCCAGCACCACCTCTACAATGAGCAGTTCTTC.

The chain recombines TRBV6-4 with TRBJ2-3, with 8 bases matching TRBD1. The CDR3 sequence is 14 residues long. J was trimmed by 2 bases and V by 3 bases; bases with no gene match: 1. Germline assignment: CDR1 MRHNA and CDR2 SNTAGT. CDR3 in amino acids: CASSEQGVTDTQYF. In nucleotides, the CDR3 is TGTGCCAGCAGTGAACAGGGGGTCACAGATACGCAGTATTTT.

The J gene is TRBJ1-1, the V gene TRBV19, with D possibly being TRBD1 (5 bases). V was pared by 3 bases and J by 2 bases, with 10 bases between. The length of the CDR3 is 14 residues. Germline CDR1 reads LNHDA; CDR2 reads SQIVND (reference sequence). CDR3 amino acids: CASSIHRGNTEAFF. CDR3 coding DNA: TGTGCCAGTAGTATTCATAGGGGAAACACTGAAGCTTTCTTT. Looking up the rest from reference TRBV19 and TRBJ1-1 gives the full variable domain: DGGITQSPKYLFRKEGQNVTLSCEQNLNHDAMYWYRQDPGQGLRLIYYSQIVNDFQKGDIAEGYSVSREKKESFPLTVTSAQKNPTAFYLCASSIHRGNTEAFFGQGTRLTVV.

In its sample, this clone was seen once. V is TRBV28 and J is TRBJ1-1; tentatively, D is TRBD1 (5 bases). Germline-derived CDR1 and CDR2 are MDHEN and SYDVKM. The CDR3 is 16 amino acids. Trimming shortened V by 1 base and J by 6 bases, and 18 bases separated the two germline ends. The CDR3 sequence is CASSLLGDAVDPEAFF. The CDR3 DNA reads TGTGCCAGCAGTTTATTGGGGGACGCGGTAGACCCTGAAGCTTTCTTT.

V is TRBV10-2 and J is TRBJ2-7; no clear D gene. The V gene's germline CDR1 is WSHSY and CDR2 SAAADI. CDR3 length: 12 amino acids. Trimming removed 5 bases at V and 7 bases at J, with 12 bases between. The CDR3 DNA reads as TGCGCCAGCAGTTCAAGACTGGGAGAGCAGTACGTC. As protein: CASSSRLGEQYV.

CDR3 loop: CASSRDGNSPLHF. The CDR3 DNA reads as TGTGCCAGTAGCCGGGACGGTAATTCACCCCTCCACTTT. The rearrangement links TRBV19 to TRBJ1-6; D may be TRBD1 (5 bases). The CDR3 is made up of 13 amino acids. The germline gives CDR1 LNHDA, CDR2 SQIVND (reference sequence). V lost 6 bases and J lost 6, with 9 bases in between.